This entry lists 19 T cell receptor beta chains sequenced from one sample in a study of blood T cell repertoires in COVID-19. Clones were read by immunoSEQ multiplex PCR, and TCRdb kept only the in-frame ones, dropping some. The sample yields more than 200,000 clones, approximately 79% seen once. What was sequenced was peripheral blood. These receptors originate from a woman of 80 years or more with active or convalescent COVID-19.

V usage is TRBV6-5 and J usage is TRBJ1-3, with D possibly TRBD1 on 6 matching bases. The V and J ends lost 6 bases and 3 bases respectively, with 9 bases between them. Germline CDR1 MNHEY, CDR2 SVGAGI. There are 13 residues in the CDR3. CDR3 sequence (DNA): TGTGCCAGCAGACAGACAGGTGGAAACACCATATATTTT. It codes for CASRQTGGNTIYF.

This chain links TRBV28 with TRBJ1-5; D is possibly TRBD1 (5 bases). The CDR3 sequence is 15 residues long. CDR1 is MDHEN, CDR2 SYDVKM, per germline. V was trimmed by 6 bases and J by 1 base, leaving 13 bases between them. The chain's CDR3 is CASSRVGQSNQPQHF. CDR3 coding DNA: TGTGCCAGCAGCCGGGTGGGGCAGAGCAATCAGCCCCAGCATTTT.

This clone was seen a handful of times. The chain joins TRBV28 to TRBJ2-1, with 7 positions matching TRBD2. The trim removed 2 bases at V and 5 bases at J, leaving 9 bases unmatched. The V gene's germline CDR1 is MDHEN and CDR2 SYDVKM. The CDR3 extends over 16 amino acids. This CDR3 reads CASSLVTGTNHNEQFF. The CDR3, as DNA: TGTGCCAGCAGTTTAGTAACCGGGACTAACCACAATGAGCAGTTCTTC.

The chain joins TRBV7-8 to TRBJ1-2; possible D gene TRBD1, 5 bases. Germline V gene lookup returns CDR1 SGHVS and CDR2 FQNEAQ. Trimming left V 1 base short and J 8 bases short, with 11 bases between. This CDR3 is 13 amino acids long. The CDR3 region has the DNA TGTGCCAGCAGCTTAGAGGGGCGGGAGGGCTACACCTTC. Translating it yields CASSLEGREGYTF.

Remarks on this clone: Other DNA sequences in the sample encode the same CDR3. V gene TRBV3-1 (or the pseudogene TRBV3-2) combines with J gene TRBJ1-2; D ambiguous. The CDR3 is 12 amino acids. Germline V lookup: CDR1 LGHDT, CDR2 YNNKEL (reference sequence). V was clipped by 1 base and J by 4 bases, with 4 bases between them. The CDR3 DNA follows: TGTGCCAGCAGCCAAGGGGCCTATGGCTACACCTTC. Translation gives CASSQGAYGYTF.

In its sample, this clone was seen a few times. The rearrangement joins TRBV3-1 (or the pseudogene TRBV3-2) to TRBJ1-1; D unclear. This CDR3 is 13 amino acids long. Germline V gene sequence: CDR1 LGHDT, CDR2 YNNKEL (reference sequence). The ends were cut back, 1 base at V and 7 bases at J, with 10 bases in the middle. CDR3 protein: CASSQVRRGEAFF. The CDR3 DNA follows: TGTGCCAGCAGCCAAGTAAGGAGAGGTGAAGCTTTCTTT.

The CDR3 sequence: CSVPRDRGNTEAFF. The DNA for the CDR3 is TGCAGCGTACCCCGGGACAGGGGGAACACTGAAGCTTTCTTT. The chain employs TRBV29-1 and TRBJ1-1; 10 nucleotides align to TRBD1. The CDR3 has 14 residues. Germline trimming cut 6 bases from V and 1 base from J; bases unmatched to any gene: 5. CDR1 SQVTM and CDR2 ANQGSEA come from the germline V gene.

The gene calls are TRBV30 and TRBJ1-1; 7 nucleotides line up with TRBD1. In germline, CDR1 is GTSNPN, CDR2 SVGIG (reference sequence). The V and J ends lost 7 bases and 0 bases, in that order; junction bases with no gene match: 2. The CDR3 sequence is 12 residues long. The CDR3, as DNA: TGTGCCTCGGGACAGATGAACACTGAAGCTTTCTTT. This translates into CASGQMNTEAFF.

V usage is TRBV27 and J usage is TRBJ1-5; D is perhaps TRBD1 (6 bases). The germline CDR1 and CDR2 sequences are MNHEY and SMNVEV (reference sequence). This CDR3 contains 13 residues. V was trimmed by 5 bases and J by 5 bases, leaving 10 bases between them. The CDR3 sequence is CASSGNRDQPQHF. The CDR3 DNA follows: TGTGCCAGCAGTGGGAACAGGGATCAGCCCCAGCATTTT.

This clone has just a few counts. The chain carries TRBV24-1 and TRBJ2-7; D is unresolved. V was trimmed by 7 bases and J by 5 bases, leaving 14 bases between them. This CDR3 has 13 amino acids. Germline V lookup: CDR1 KGHDR, CDR2 SFDVKD. The CDR3 region is CATSPPATNEQYF. CDR3 sequence (DNA): TGTGCCACCAGCCCCCCAGCGACCAACGAGCAGTACTTC.

The sample holds one count of this clone. The chain carries TRBV27 and TRBJ1-2; 7 bases are a match to TRBD1. J was trimmed by 4 bases and V by 4 bases; bases with no gene match: 6. The CDR3 is 14 residues long. Germline V gene sequence: CDR1 MNHEY, CDR2 SMNVEV (reference sequence). CDR3 loop: CASSSPGQFYGYTF. The CDR3 bases are TGTGCCAGCAGTTCTCCGGGACAGTTCTATGGCTACACCTTC.

In its sample, this clone was seen once. The chain combines TRBV30 with TRBJ1-4; no clear D. The CDR3 contains 13 residues. Trimming removed 2 bases at V and 4 bases at J, with 8 bases between. Germline V gene lookup returns CDR1 GTSNPN and CDR2 SVGIG (reference sequence). CDR3 coding DNA: TGTGCCTGGAGTCCGGGGAATAATGAAAAACTGTTTTTT. Amino acids: CAWSPGNNEKLFF.

V and J are TRBV2 and TRBJ1-2; TRBD1 is a possible D gene (6 bases). The CDR3 spans 15 residues. Deletions cut 6 bases from V and 3 bases from J, with 17 bases between. Germline assignment: CDR1 SNHLY and CDR2 FYNNEI. CDR3 protein: CASRLLRGPYYGYTF. The CDR3 DNA reads as TGTGCCAGCAGATTACTCAGGGGCCCCTACTATGGCTACACCTTC.

This clone was counted between two and nine times. The gene calls are TRBV10-2 and TRBJ2-1; possible D gene TRBD2, 6 bases. CDR1 is WSHSY, CDR2 SAAADI, per germline. This CDR3 is built from 15 residues. The germline V and J ends were trimmed by 4 bases and 2 bases, with 12 bases remaining between them. The CDR3 nucleotides are TGCGCCAGCAGTGCGAACCGGGGGACCTACAATGAGCAGTTCTTC. Translated: CASSANRGTYNEQFF.

This clone was recorded only once. This chain links TRBV18 with TRBJ1-6, with D perhaps matching TRBD1 (5 bases). The CDR3 loop spans 16 amino acids. Germline V gives CDR1 KGHSH, CDR2 LQKENI. Trimming shortened V by 2 bases and J by 7 bases, and 15 bases separated the two germline ends. CDR3 in DNA: TGTGCCAGCTCACCAGTGCAGGGAACCTCCAATTCACCCCTCCACTTT. Translated: CASSPVQGTSNSPLHF.

The J gene is TRBJ1-5, the V gene TRBV19; maybe TRBD1 (6 bases). The CDR3 is 15 amino acids. CDR1 and CDR2 from the germline V gene are LNHDA and SQIVND (reference sequence). The V end was cut by 5 bases, the J end by 3 bases, with 14 bases between. The CDR3 bases are TGTGCCAGTAGTCTTTTCAGGACAGTCAATCAGCCCCAGCATTTT. This encodes CASSLFRTVNQPQHF.

The CDR3 nucleotides are TGTGCCAGCAGGAAAGACCGGGAGACGATGGATACGCAGTATTTT. It translates to CASRKDRETMDTQYF. This chain links TRBV6-5 with TRBJ2-3, with D perhaps matching TRBD2 (6 bases). Per germline, CDR1 MNHEY and CDR2 SVGAGI. Trimming stripped 6 bases from V and 6 bases from J, with 19 bases between. The length of the CDR3 is 15 residues.

The chain links TRBV7-9 to TRBJ1-1, with 10 bases fitting TRBD1. The V gene end was trimmed by 5 bases and the J gene end by 5 bases; junction bases not matched to a gene: 8. The CDR3 spans 15 residues. The germline gives CDR1 SEHNR, CDR2 FQNEAQ (reference sequence). CDR3 DNA sequence: TGTGCCAGCAGCCTGGGGACAGGGGTGGAAACTGAAGCTTTCTTT. Protein sequence: CASSLGTGVETEAFF.

This clone was picked up a small number of times. The V gene is TRBV28, the J gene TRBJ2-5; TRBD1 aligns across 9 bases. From germline, CDR1 is MDHEN and CDR2 SYDVKM. The CDR3 consists of 15 residues. V shed 7 bases and J 5 bases; nucleotides not matched to a gene: 11. CDR3 sequence (DNA): TGTGCCAGCACCACTAGTACAGGGGGCTTGGAGACCCAGTACTTC. Amino acids: CASTTSTGGLETQYF.